This TCR beta chain derives from a study of glioma-infiltrating T cells. Study conclusions and caveats: Tissue-blood divergence was below expectation in non-neoplastic patients, above in gliomas.

The CDR3 length is 13 residues. Trimming left V 1 base short and J 13 bases short, with 16 bases between. Germline V gene sequence: CDR1 LNHNV, CDR2 YYDKDF (reference sequence). About this clonotype: The antigen remains unidentified.

The iRepertoire nested amplicon-rescue multiplex PCR amplified TCR alpha and beta CDR3s from RNA. TCRdb re-called the multiplex PCR reads through MiXCR, storing one row per CDR3 protein. The table shows about 140,000 distinct CDR3 sequences, with 35% to 50% occurring only once. Sequencing was done on a sample of glioma tissue, nonneoplastic brain tissue, or PBMCs (not recorded which). This chain uses TRBV15 with TRBJ1-1, with D possibly TRBD1 on 5 matching bases. This receptor was obtained from a human donor with low-grade glioma or glioblastoma, undergoing nonglioma brain surgery, or in good health (not recorded which). The CDR3 nucleotides read TGTGCCACCAGCAGAGTCTTGCAGGGTGGGGTTTTCTTT. This codes for CATSRVLQGGVFF.